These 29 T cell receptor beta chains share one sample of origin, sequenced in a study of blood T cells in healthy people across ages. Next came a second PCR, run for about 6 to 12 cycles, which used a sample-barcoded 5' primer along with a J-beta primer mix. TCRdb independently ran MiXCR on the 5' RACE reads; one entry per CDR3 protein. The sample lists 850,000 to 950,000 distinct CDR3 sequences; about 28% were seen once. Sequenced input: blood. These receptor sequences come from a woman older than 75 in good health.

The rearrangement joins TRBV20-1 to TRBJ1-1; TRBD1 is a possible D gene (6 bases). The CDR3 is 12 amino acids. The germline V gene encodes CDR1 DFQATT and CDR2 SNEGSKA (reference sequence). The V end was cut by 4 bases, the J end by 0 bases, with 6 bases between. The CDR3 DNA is TGCAGTGCTAACAGGGTGAACACTGAAGCTTTCTTT. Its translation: CSANRVNTEAFF.

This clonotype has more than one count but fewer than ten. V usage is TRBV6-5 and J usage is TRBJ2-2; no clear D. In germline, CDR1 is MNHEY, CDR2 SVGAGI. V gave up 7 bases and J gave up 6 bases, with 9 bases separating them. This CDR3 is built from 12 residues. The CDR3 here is CASTMLPGELFF. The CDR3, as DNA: TGTGCCAGCACCATGCTGCCCGGGGAGCTGTTTTTT.

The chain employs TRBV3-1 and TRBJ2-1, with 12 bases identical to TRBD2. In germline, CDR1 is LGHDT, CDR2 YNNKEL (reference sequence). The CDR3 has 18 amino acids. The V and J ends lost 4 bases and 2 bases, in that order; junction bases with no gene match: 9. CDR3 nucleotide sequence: TGTGCCAGCAGCCGGCCGGGACTAGCGGGCGGCGCCTACAATGAGCAGTTCTTC. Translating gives CASSRPGLAGGAYNEQFF.

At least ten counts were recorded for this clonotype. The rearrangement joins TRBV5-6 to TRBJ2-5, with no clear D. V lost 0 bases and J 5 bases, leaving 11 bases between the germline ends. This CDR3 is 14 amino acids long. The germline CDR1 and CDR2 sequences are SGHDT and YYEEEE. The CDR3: CASSLDIWWETQYF. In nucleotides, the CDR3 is TGTGCCAGCAGCTTGGATATCTGGTGGGAGACCCAGTACTTC.

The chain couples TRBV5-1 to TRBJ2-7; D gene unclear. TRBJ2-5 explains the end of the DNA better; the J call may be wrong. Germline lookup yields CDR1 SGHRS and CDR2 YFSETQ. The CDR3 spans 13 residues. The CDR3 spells CASSVQAEETQYF. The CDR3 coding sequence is TGCGCCAGCAGCGTTCAGGCAGAAGAGACCCAGTACTTC.

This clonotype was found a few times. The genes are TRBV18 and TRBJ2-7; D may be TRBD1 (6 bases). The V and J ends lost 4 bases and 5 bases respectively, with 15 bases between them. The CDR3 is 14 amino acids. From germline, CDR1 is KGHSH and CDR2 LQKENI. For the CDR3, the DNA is TGTGCCAGCTCACAGGGACAATGGGGGAACGAGCAGTACTTC. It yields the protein CASSQGQWGNEQYF.

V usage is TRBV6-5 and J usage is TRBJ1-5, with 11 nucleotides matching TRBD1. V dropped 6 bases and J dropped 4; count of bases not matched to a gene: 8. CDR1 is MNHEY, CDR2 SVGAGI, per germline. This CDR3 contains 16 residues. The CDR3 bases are TGTGCCAGCAGACCCCTGGACAGGGGGCGGAATCAGCCCCAGCATTTT. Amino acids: CASRPLDRGRNQPQHF.

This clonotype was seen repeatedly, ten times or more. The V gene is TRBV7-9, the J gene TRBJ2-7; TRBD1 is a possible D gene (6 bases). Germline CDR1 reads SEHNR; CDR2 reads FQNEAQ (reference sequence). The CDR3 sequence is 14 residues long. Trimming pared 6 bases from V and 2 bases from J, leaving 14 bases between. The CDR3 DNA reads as TGTGCCAGCAGTAACAGGGCCATCGCCTACGAGCAGTACTTC. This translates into CASSNRAIAYEQYF. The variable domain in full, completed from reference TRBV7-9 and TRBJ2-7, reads DTGVSQNPRHKITKRGQNVTFRCDPISEHNRLYWYRQTLGQGPEFLTYFQNEAQLEKSRLLSDRFSAERPKGSFSTLEIQRTEQGDSAMYLCASSNRAIAYEQYFGPGTRLTVT.

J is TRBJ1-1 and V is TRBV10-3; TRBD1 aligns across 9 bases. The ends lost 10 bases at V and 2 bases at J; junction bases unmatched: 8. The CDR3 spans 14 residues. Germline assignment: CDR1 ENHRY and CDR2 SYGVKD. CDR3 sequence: CATTGGLGNTEAFF. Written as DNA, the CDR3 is TGTGCCACAACAGGGGGCCTGGGTAACACTGAAGCTTTCTTT.

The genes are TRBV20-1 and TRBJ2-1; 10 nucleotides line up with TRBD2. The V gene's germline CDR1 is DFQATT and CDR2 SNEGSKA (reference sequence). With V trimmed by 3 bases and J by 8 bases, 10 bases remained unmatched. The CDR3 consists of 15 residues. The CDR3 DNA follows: TGCAGTGCTAGCCGCCTAGCGGGGGTCGGTGATGAGCAGTTCTTC. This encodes CSASRLAGVGDEQFF.

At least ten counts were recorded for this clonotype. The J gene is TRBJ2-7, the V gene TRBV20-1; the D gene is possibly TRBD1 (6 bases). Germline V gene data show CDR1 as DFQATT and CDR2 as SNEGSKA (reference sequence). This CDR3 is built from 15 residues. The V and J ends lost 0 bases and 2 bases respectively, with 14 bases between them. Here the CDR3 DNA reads TGCAGTGCTAGAGATCGGACAGTTCCCACCTACGAGCAGTACTTC. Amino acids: CSARDRTVPTYEQYF.

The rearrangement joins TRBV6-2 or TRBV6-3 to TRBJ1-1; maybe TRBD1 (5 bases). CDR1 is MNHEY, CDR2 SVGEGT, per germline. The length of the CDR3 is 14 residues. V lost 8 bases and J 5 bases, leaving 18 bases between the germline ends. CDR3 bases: TGTGCCAGCCGACGGTCCGGGGCAGGGACTGAAGCTTTCTTT. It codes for CASRRSGAGTEAFF.

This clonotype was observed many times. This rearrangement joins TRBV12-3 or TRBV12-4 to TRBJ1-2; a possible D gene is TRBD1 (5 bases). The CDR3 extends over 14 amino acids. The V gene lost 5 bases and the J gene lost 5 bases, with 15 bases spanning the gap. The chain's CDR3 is CASSTGHPLYGYTF. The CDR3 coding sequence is TGTGCCAGCAGTACCGGACACCCTTTATATGGCTACACCTTC.

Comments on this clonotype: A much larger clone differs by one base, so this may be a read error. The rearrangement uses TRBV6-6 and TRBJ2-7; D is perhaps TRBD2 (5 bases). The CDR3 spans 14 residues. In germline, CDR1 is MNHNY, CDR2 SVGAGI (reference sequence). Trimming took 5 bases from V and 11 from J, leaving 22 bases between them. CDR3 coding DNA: TGTGCCAGCAGTCCCGGACCGGTTGGGGAGACCAAGTACTTC. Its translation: CASSPGPVGETKYF.

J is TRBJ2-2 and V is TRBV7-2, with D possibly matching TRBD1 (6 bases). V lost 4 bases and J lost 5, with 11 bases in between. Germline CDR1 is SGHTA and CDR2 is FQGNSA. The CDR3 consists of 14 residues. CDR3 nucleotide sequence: TGTGCCAGCAGCTCACAACAGGGAACCGGGGAGCTGTTTTTT. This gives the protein CASSSQQGTGELFF.

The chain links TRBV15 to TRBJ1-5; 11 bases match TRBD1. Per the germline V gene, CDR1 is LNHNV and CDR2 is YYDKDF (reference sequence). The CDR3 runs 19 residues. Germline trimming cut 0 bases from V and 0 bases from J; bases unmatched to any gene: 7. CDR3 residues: CATSRDWTGGLNSNQPQHF. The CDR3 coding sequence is TGTGCCACCAGCAGAGATTGGACAGGGGGCCTTAATAGCAATCAGCCCCAGCATTTT.

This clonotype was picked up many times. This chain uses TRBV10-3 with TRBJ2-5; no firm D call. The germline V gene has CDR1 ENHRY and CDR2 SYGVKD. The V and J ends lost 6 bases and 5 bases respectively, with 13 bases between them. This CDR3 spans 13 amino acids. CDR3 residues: CAIRLNSGETQYF. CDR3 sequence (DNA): TGTGCCATCAGGTTAAACTCTGGGGAGACCCAGTACTTC.

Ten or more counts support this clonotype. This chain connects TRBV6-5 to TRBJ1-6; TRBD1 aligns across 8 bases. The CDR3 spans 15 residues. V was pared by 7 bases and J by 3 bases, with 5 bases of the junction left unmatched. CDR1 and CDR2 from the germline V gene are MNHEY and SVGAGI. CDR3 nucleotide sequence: TGTGCCAGCAAAGACAGGGGATTCTATAATTCACCCCTCCACTTT. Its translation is CASKDRGFYNSPLHF.

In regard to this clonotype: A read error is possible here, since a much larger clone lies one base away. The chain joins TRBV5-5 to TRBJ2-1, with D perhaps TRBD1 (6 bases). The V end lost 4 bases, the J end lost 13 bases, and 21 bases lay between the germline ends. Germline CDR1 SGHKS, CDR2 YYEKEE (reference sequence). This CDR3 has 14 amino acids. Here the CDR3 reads CASSHLPGEETQFF. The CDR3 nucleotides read TGTGCCAGCAGCCACCTACCAGGGGAAGAGACCCAGTTCTTC.

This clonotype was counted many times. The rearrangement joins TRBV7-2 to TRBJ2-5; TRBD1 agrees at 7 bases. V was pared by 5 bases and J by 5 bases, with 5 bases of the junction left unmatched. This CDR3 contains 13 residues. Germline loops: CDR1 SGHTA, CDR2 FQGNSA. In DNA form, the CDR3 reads TGTGCCAGCAGCCCGACAGGGATGGAGACCCAGTACTTC. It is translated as CASSPTGMETQYF.

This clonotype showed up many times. The CDR3 spells CASSLASGGVNEQFF. Written as DNA, the CDR3 is TGTGCCAGCAGTTTGGCTAGCGGGGGGGTGAATGAGCAGTTCTTC. V is TRBV28 and J is TRBJ2-1; 12 nucleotides align to TRBD2. V shed 3 bases and J 7 bases; nucleotides not matched to a gene: 4. CDR3 length: 15 residues. Germline V lookup: CDR1 MDHEN, CDR2 SYDVKM.

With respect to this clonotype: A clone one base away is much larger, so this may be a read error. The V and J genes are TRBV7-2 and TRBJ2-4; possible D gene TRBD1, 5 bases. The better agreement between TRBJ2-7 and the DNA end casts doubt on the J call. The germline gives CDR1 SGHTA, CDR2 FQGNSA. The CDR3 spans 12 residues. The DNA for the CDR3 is TGTGCCAGCAGCGAGGCAGGGATCGAGCAGTACTTC. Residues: CASSEAGIEQYF.

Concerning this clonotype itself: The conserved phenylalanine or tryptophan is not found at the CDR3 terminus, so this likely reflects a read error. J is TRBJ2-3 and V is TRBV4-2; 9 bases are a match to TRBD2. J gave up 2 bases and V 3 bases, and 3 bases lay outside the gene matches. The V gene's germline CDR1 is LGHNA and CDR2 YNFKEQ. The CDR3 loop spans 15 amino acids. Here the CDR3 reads CASSQTSGFTDTQYV. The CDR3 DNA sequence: TGTGCCAGCAGCCAGACTAGCGGCTTCACAGATACGCAGTATGTT.

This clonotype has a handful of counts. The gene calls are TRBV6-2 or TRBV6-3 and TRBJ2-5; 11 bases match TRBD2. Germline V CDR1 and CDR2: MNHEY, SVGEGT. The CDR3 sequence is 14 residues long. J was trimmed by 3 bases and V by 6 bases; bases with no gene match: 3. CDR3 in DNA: TGTGCCAGCAGACTAGCGGGAGTTAAAGAGACCCAGTACTTC. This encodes CASRLAGVKETQYF.

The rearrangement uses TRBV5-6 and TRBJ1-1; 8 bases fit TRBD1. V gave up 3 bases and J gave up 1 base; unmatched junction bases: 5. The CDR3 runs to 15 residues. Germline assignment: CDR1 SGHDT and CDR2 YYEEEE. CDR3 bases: TGTGCCAGCAGCTCCCGGGGGACAGGGAACACTGAAGCTTTCTTT. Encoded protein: CASSSRGTGNTEAFF. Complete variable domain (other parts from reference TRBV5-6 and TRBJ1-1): DAGVTQSPTHLIKTRGQQVTLRCSPKSGHDTVSWYQQALGQGPQFIFQYYEEEERQRGNFPDRFSGHQFPNYSSELNVNALLLGDSALYLCASSSRGTGNTEAFFGQGTRLTVV.

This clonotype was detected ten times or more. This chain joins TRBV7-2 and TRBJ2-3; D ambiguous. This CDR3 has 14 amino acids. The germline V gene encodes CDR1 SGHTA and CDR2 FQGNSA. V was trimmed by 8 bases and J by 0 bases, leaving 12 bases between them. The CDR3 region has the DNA TGTGCCAGCGCCCTTCTGGGCAGCACAGATACGCAGTATTTT. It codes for CASALLGSTDTQYF.

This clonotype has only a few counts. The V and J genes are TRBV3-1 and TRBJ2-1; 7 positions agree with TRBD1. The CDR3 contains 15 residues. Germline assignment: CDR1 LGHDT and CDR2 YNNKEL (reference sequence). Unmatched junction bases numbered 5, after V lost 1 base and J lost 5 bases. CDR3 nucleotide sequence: TGTGCCAGCAGCCAAGGTTTCAGGGGGAACAATGAGCAGTTCTTC. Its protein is CASSQGFRGNNEQFF.

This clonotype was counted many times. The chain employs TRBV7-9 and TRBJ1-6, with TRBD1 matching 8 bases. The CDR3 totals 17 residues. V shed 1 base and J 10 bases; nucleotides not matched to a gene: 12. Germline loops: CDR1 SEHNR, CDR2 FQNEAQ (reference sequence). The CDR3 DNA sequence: TGTGCCAGCAGCTTAGTTGGGACAGGTAACCGCGGATCACCCCTCCACTTT. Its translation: CASSLVGTGNRGSPLHF.

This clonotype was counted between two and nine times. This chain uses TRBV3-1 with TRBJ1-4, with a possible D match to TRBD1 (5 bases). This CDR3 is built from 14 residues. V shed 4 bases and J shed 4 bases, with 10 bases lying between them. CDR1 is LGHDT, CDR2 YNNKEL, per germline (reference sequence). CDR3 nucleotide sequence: TGTGCCAGCAGCCGACGGACAAGTAATGAAAAACTGTTTTTT. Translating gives CASSRRTSNEKLFF.